These 10 T cell receptor beta chains were all obtained from the same sample, sequenced in a study of CD8 T cells in Susac syndrome. Random hexamers served to reverse transcribe roughly 0.45 to 1 ug RNA. TCRdb used MiXCR to reprocess the immunoSEQ multiplex PCR reads, holding one entry per CDR3 protein. This table has under 550,000 distinct CDR3 sequences, 85% appearing once. Sequencing used CD8+ T cells from PBMCs. The receptor set was obtained from a human donor with multiple sclerosis.

This sequence joins TRBV27 and TRBJ2-4; 7 bases map to TRBD1. V gave up 5 bases and J gave up 0 bases; unmatched junction bases: 10. This CDR3 has 17 amino acids. CDR1 is MNHEY, CDR2 SMNVEV, per germline (reference sequence). The CDR3 spells CASSTPSGGLAKNIQYF. The DNA of the CDR3 is TGTGCCAGCAGTACCCCATCAGGGGGTCTAGCCAAAAACATTCAGTACTTC.

CDR3 residues: CASSPFYAYEQYF. CDR3 in DNA: TGTGCCAGCAGCCCGTTCTACGCGTACGAGCAGTACTTC. J is TRBJ2-7 and V is TRBV7-2; no definite D call. The V end was cut by 5 bases, the J end by 4 bases, with 12 bases between. The CDR3 has 13 amino acids. Germline CDR1 is SGHTA and CDR2 is FQGNSA.

This chain links TRBV7-2 with TRBJ2-3, with a tentative D call TRBD1 (6 bases). Germline values: CDR1 SGHTA, CDR2 FQGNSA. Trimming pared 4 bases from V and 2 bases from J, leaving 16 bases between. This CDR3 is built from 16 residues. This CDR3 is CASSYLQGGPTDTQYF. CDR3 nucleotide sequence: TGTGCCAGCAGCTATTTACAGGGTGGACCCACAGATACGCAGTATTTT.

This clonotype occurred once. The V call is TRBV30, the J call TRBJ2-7; a possible D gene is TRBD1 (5 bases). Trimming stripped 1 base from V and 5 bases from J, with 12 bases between. This CDR3 has 13 amino acids. CDR1 and CDR2 from the germline V gene are GTSNPN and SVGIG (reference sequence). CDR3 nucleotides: TGTGCCTGGAGTGAAGGGGTCAACGACGAGCAGTACTTC. It yields the protein CAWSEGVNDEQYF.

The chain combines TRBV9 with TRBJ2-3; TRBD2 agrees at 8 bases. The CDR3 is 16 residues long. Unmatched junction bases numbered 5, after V lost 0 bases and J lost 2 bases. Germline loops: CDR1 SGDLS, CDR2 YYNGEE. CDR3 DNA: TGTGCCAGCAGCGTAGGAAGCGGGGGACACACAGATACGCAGTATTTT. It codes for CASSVGSGGHTDTQYF.

The chain combines TRBV11-2 with TRBJ1-1; a possible D gene is TRBD1 (6 bases). Trimming cost V 6 bases and J 0 bases, with 23 bases left between them. This CDR3 is 18 amino acids long. Germline assignment: CDR1 SGHAT and CDR2 FQNNGV. The CDR3 region has the DNA TGTGCCAGCAGGGCTTGGATCGCGCACAGGGATGTGAACACTGAAGCTTTCTTT. Protein: CASRAWIAHRDVNTEAFF. Full variable domain (outside the CDR3, taken from reference TRBV11-2 and TRBJ1-1): EAGVAQSPRYKIIEKRQSVAFWCNPISGHATLYWYQQILGQGPKLLIQFQNNGVVDDSQLPKDRFSAERLKGVDSTLKIQPAKLEDSAVYLCASRAWIAHRDVNTEAFFGQGTRLTVV.

The V and J genes are TRBV12-5 and TRBJ2-1, with TRBD2 matching over 9 bases. CDR3 length equals 16 residues. Trimming cost V 1 base and J 6 bases; bases outside gene matches: 7. Germline CDR1 and CDR2: LGHNT and FRNRAP. CDR3 in amino acids: CASGLGGLADLNEQFF. The CDR3 region has the DNA TGTGCTAGTGGTTTGGGGGGACTAGCCGACCTCAATGAGCAGTTCTTC.

This chain joins TRBV7-9 and TRBJ1-6; no clear D gene. CDR1 SEHNR and CDR2 FQNEAQ come from the germline V gene (reference sequence). This CDR3 is built from 14 residues. With 5 bases removed from V and 5 bases from J, the gap between germline ends came to 10 bases. The CDR3 sequence: CASSVGNDNSPLHF. The CDR3 nucleotides are TGTGCCAGCAGCGTCGGGAACGATAATTCACCCCTCCACTTT.

The table lists this clonotype with a few counts. The rearrangement links TRBV29-1 to TRBJ2-7, with TRBD1 identical over 9 bases. V lost 2 bases to trimming and J lost 4 bases; unmatched junction nucleotides: 9. CDR3 length: 15 residues. Germline loops: CDR1 SQVTM, CDR2 ANQGSEA. CDR3 sequence: CSVEWGQGSTYEQYF. CDR3 DNA: TGCAGCGTTGAATGGGGACAGGGATCGACATACGAGCAGTACTTC.

The chain recombines TRBV29-1 with TRBJ2-7; 12 nucleotides match TRBD1. Germline CDR1 and CDR2: SQVTM and ANQGSEA. The V segment lost 4 bases and the J segment 2 bases; nucleotides outside the gene matches: 6. CDR3 length equals 15 residues. CDR3 coding DNA: TGCAGCGTTGGACTGGGGACAGGGGGCGCCTACGAGCAGTACTTC. Protein sequence: CSVGLGTGGAYEQYF.